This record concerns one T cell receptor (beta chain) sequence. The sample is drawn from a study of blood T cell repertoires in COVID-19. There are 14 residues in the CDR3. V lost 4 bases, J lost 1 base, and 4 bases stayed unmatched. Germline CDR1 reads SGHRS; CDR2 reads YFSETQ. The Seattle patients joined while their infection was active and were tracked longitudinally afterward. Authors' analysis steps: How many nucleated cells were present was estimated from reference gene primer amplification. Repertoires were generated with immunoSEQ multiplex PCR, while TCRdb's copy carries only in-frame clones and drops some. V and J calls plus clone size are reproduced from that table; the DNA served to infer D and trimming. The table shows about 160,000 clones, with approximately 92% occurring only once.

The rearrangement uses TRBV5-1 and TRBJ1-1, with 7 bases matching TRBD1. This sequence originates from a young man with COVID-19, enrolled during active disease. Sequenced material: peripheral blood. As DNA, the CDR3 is TGCGCCAGCAGCGTCACAGGGGCGAACACTGAAGCTTTCTTT. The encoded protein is CASSVTGANTEAFF.